A selection of T cell receptor beta chains follows, all from one sample in a study of PD-1 blockade in classical Hodgkin lymphoma. TCRdb's copy holds only in-frame clones and misses some; the assay was immunoSEQ multiplex PCR. The repertoire includes about 110,000 clones, roughly nine tenths of them detected once, and 15% to 20% sits in the top ten. The sequencing used peripheral blood mononuclear cells (PBMCs), collected before the second cycle of nivolumab. These receptors all come from a human donor with classical Hodgkin lymphoma. CDR3s include the opening cysteine and the closing phenylalanine or tryptophan. D genes are given only for firm matches. Size values are once, few and many counts, or a class for expanded clones, and some rows have none.

v_call	d_call	clone_size	j_call	cdr3_nt	cdr3_aa
TRBV7-6	.	.	TRBJ2-7	TGTGCCAGCAGCTTAGTCGCCTACGAGCAGTACTTC	CASSLVAYEQYF
TRBV6-5	.	few	TRBJ2-1	TGTGCCAGCAGTTACTCGGCCCAGTTAAACACTGTTGAGCAGTTCTTC	CASSYSAQLNTVEQFF
TRBV4-2	TRBD1	.	TRBJ1-3	TGTGCCAGCAGCCCGGGACAGGGGGCTAACACCATATATTTT	CASSPGQGANTIYF
TRBV19	TRBD2	.	TRBJ2-7	TGTGCCAGTAGTGGACTAGCGGGAATATACGAGCAGTACTTC	CASSGLAGIYEQYF
TRBV30	.	.	TRBJ2-1	TGTGCCTGGAGTGGATCCCCCGCCTCCTACAATGAGCAGTTCTTC	CAWSGSPASYNEQFF
TRBV4-2	TRBD1	.	TRBJ1-4	TGTGCCAGCAGCCGAGTGGACAGGGAAACTAATGAAAAACTGTTTTTT	CASSRVDRETNEKLFF
TRBV15	TRBD1	.	TRBJ2-5	TGTGCCACCAGCTCCGGGACAGGGGGAGAGACCCAGTACTTC	CATSSGTGGETQYF
TRBV10-2	.	.	TRBJ2-5	TGCGCCAGCAGTGGACTAAAAGAGACCCAGTACTTC	CASSGLKETQYF
TRBV30	.	.	TRBJ2-7	TGTGCCTGGAGTGTAATCGATTCGAGGCAGTACTTC	CAWSVIDSRQYF
TRBV6-5	.	.	TRBJ1-1	TGTGCCAGCAGTAGGGGCGTCGACACTGAAGCTTTCTTT	CASSRGVDTEAFF
TRBV5-1	.	.	TRBJ1-1	TGCGCCAGCAGCTTGGTTGGGGAACCCGAAGCTTTCTTT	CASSLVGEPEAFF
TRBV6-1	TRBD1	.	TRBJ2-7	TGTGCCTGTCAGGGGGCGAGCCGATGGTACTTC	CACQGASRWYF
TRBV7-9	TRBD2	.	TRBJ2-1	TGTGCCAGCAGCTTTACTAGCGGTGGCCCCTACAATGAGCAGTTCTTC	CASSFTSGGPYNEQFF
TRBV7-8	.	.	TRBJ1-1	TGTGCCAGCAGCTTAAACCCCCCCGGACGAAATGAAGCTTTCTTT	CASSLNPPGRNEAFF
TRBV15	.	.	TRBJ2-4	TGTGCCACCAGCGTCCATGGGGAGGATCAGTACTTC	CATSVHGEDQYF
TRBV4-1	.	.	TRBJ2-7	TGCGCCAGCAGCGCCCGGGACGTCTCCTACGAGCAGTACTTC	CASSARDVSYEQYF
TRBV28	.	.	TRBJ2-6	TGTGCCAGCAGTTTATCAAGTTACGGGGACTTCTCTGGGGCCAACGTCCTGACTTTC	CASSLSSYGDFSGANVLTF
TRBV4-2	TRBD2	.	TRBJ2-1	TGTGCCAGCAGCCATACTAGCGGGAGTGGGTGGAATGAGCAGTTCTTC	CASSHTSGSGWNEQFF
TRBV4-1	TRBD2	many	TRBJ2-1	TGCGCCAGCAGCCAAGTAGCGGGGACCTACAATGAGCAGTTCTTC	CASSQVAGTYNEQFF
TRBV6-6	.	.	TRBJ1-1	TGTGCCAGCAGTTCGGAGGGGACGAACACTGAAGCTTTCTTT	CASSSEGTNTEAFF
TRBV6-5	TRBD1	.	TRBJ1-1	TGTGCCAGCAGTCCGGGACAGGGGCGTCACACTGAAGCTTTCTTT	CASSPGQGRHTEAFF
TRBV5-8	TRBD1	.	TRBJ2-2	TGTGCCAGCAGACGGGACAGGCGGTTCACCGGGGAGCTGTTTTTT	CASRRDRRFTGELFF
TRBV6-6	.	.	TRBJ2-5	TGTGCCAGCAGTTACTCGGGGGCCCAAGAGACCCAGTACTTC	CASSYSGAQETQYF
TRBV27	TRBD1	.	TRBJ1-1	TGTGCCAGCAGTTTCGGACAGGGGAACACTGAAGCTTTCTTT	CASSFGQGNTEAFF
TRBV30	.	.	TRBJ2-7	TGTGCCTGGAGTTTAACGGGAGTTGCCTACGAGCAGTACTTC	CAWSLTGVAYEQYF
TRBV7-2	TRBD1	.	TRBJ1-2	TGTGCCAGCAGCTGGACAGGAAAAAGGATTTATGGCTACACCTTC	CASSWTGKRIYGYTF
TRBV6-5	.	few	TRBJ2-3	TGTGCCAGCAGCTACAGCTCCACAGATACGCAGTATTTT	CASSYSSTDTQYF
TRBV7-2	.	.	TRBJ2-5	TGTGCCAGCACACCAGCCGGAACTCAAGAGACCCAGTACTTC	CASTPAGTQETQYF
TRBV11-2	.	.	TRBJ2-7	TGTGCCAGCAGCCGGAACCGGGACAACTCCTACGAGCAGTACTTC	CASSRNRDNSYEQYF
TRBV9	.	many	TRBJ1-3	TGTGCCAGCAGGGGTGGATCTTCCAGCTCTGGAAACACCATATATTTT	CASRGGSSSSGNTIYF
TRBV19	.	.	TRBJ2-3	TGTGCCAGTAGTATAGCCCAGAACACAGATACGCAGTATTTT	CASSIAQNTDTQYF
TRBV27	.	.	TRBJ2-5	TGTGCCAGCAGTGCTTTATACGAGATTCAAGAGACCCAGTACTTC	CASSALYEIQETQYF
TRBV27	.	few	TRBJ2-5	TGTGCCAGCAGCTTACAGGGTTGGGAGACCCAGTACTTC	CASSLQGWETQYF
TRBV10-3	.	.	TRBJ2-4	TGTGCCATCAGTGAGAGCCACACACTAGCCAAAAACATTCAGTACTTC	CAISESHTLAKNIQYF
TRBV29-1	.	.	TRBJ1-2	TGCAGCGTTGATGTGGGAGGTAACTATGGCTACACCTTC	CSVDVGGNYGYTF
TRBV30	.	.	TRBJ2-7	TGTGCCTGGAGCCCCGTCTACGAGCAGTACTTC	CAWSPVYEQYF
TRBV15	TRBD1	.	TRBJ1-4	TGTGCCACCAGCACCAGGGACAGCAAAAATGAAAAACTGTTTTTT	CATSTRDSKNEKLFF
TRBV18	.	.	TRBJ2-7	TGTGCCAGCTCGCCCGCGGGGGAGACAGGCTCCCTTGTGCAGTACTTC	CASSPAGETGSLVQYF
TRBV4-1	TRBD1	.	TRBJ2-3	TGCGCCAGCAGCCAAGACCTGACAGGGCCGGGCACAGATACGCAGTATTTT	CASSQDLTGPGTDTQYF
TRBV19	TRBD1	.	TRBJ1-1	TGTGCCAGTAGTAGGGACAGGAACACTGAAGCTTTCTTT	CASSRDRNTEAFF
TRBV4-2	TRBD2	.	TRBJ2-1	TGTGCCAGCGGGGGTCTCGGGGCGGGAGGGCCGAATGAGCAGTTCTTC	CASGGLGAGGPNEQFF
TRBV6-5	TRBD1	once	TRBJ2-7	TGTGCCAGCAGTTATAGGGGACAGGGACACTCCTACGAGCAGTACTTC	CASSYRGQGHSYEQYF
TRBV6-5	.	.	TRBJ1-2	TGTGCCAGCAGACCCCCATCGGAGTACTATGGCTACACCTTC	CASRPPSEYYGYTF
TRBV5-1	.	.	TRBJ2-5	TGCGCCAGCAGCTTTGAGTTTGATCGGTCAGCGCTTGGGACCCAGTACTTC	CASSFEFDRSALGTQYF
TRBV7-6	TRBD2	.	TRBJ2-5	TGTGCCAGCAGCCGAACCGGGGGGGTAGGAGAGACCCAGTACTTC	CASSRTGGVGETQYF